This TCR beta chain was sequenced for a study of blood T cells in healthy people across ages. Study conclusions and caveats: Comparison with aged donors showed that long-lived donors had more naive CD4+ cells and higher diversity.

Then a second PCR, running roughly 7 to 11 cycles, was carried out with a sample-barcoded 5' primer and a J-beta primer mix. TCRdb analysed the 5' RACE reads with MiXCR anew, one entry per CDR3 protein. The repertoire consists of about 800,000 distinct CDR3 sequences, with approximately 25% occurring once and the leading ten covering under 4.5%. CDR3 size: 12 residues. Per germline, CDR1 MDHEN and CDR2 SYDVKM. The V end lost 11 bases, the J end lost 4 bases, and 12 bases lay between the germline ends. This clonotype was recorded many times. The antigen is unknown. The same data also went into a second study, on T cells of mothers and their children. This second study says: Each mother gave over 8.5 million TCR beta CDR3 reads; each child, several million.

This chain connects TRBV28 to TRBJ2-1; TRBD1 might be the D (6 bases). This receptor was identified in a boy between 5 and 17 years old in good health. The source material was blood. CDR3 sequence (DNA): TGTGCCGCATCACAGGGTTACAATGAGCAGTTCTTC. Translating it yields CAASQGYNEQFF.